This TCR beta chain originates from a study of CD8+ T cells in alopecia areata. Study background: Tofacitinib continued for 6 to 18 months and was then withheld for 6 months.

Study-wide results and limits: In scalp and blood, many expanded lesional clones persisted during tofacitinib.

For this clone: The target antigen is unknown.

The authors extracted RNA and reverse transcribed it into cDNA as the sequencing template. The assay was immunoSEQ multiplex PCR, and TCRdb's table has in-frame clones only and misses some. This table has about 140,000 clones, more than 85% appearing once. CDR1 is MNHEY, CDR2 SVGAGI, per germline. This CDR3 spans 13 amino acids. Trimming removed 6 bases at V and 5 bases at J, with 12 bases between. As to treatment: oral pan-JAK inhibitor, 5-10 mg twice daily. From PBMCs, CD4+ and CD8+ T cells were sorted. This chain connects TRBV6-5 to TRBJ2-3; D possibly corresponds to TRBD2 (6 bases). This sample comprised CD8+ T cells sorted from blood, obtained at week 4, from a patient treated with tofacitinib. The clonotype originates from a human donor with alopecia areata. CDR3 residues: CASRFRLVDTQYF. The CDR3 DNA reads TGTGCCAGCAGATTCCGACTAGTAGATACGCAGTATTTT.